What follows are 20 T cell receptor beta chains derived from one specimen sequenced in a study of blood T cells in healthy people across ages. Sample-barcoded 5' priming and a J-beta primer mix drove a second PCR of roughly 6 to 12 cycles. Each CDR3 protein gets one entry after TCRdb re-called the 5' RACE reads with MiXCR. The sample yields some 860,000 distinct CDR3 sequences, roughly 50% seen once. The sequencing sample was made of blood. These receptors were taken from a man aged 40-49 years in good health.

Here the CDR3 reads CASKILQGAYNEQFF. The CDR3 DNA follows: TGCGCCAGCAAAATTTTACAGGGGGCCTACAATGAGCAGTTCTTC. This rearrangement joins TRBV5-1 to TRBJ2-1; TRBD1 matches 8 bases. The length of the CDR3 is 15 residues. Germline V gene sequence: CDR1 SGHRS, CDR2 YFSETQ. V lost 6 bases, J lost 2 bases, and 7 bases stayed unmatched.

In its sample, this clonotype was seen once. The chain combines TRBV7-8 with TRBJ2-7; 7 nucleotides agree with TRBD2. Germline V gene lookup returns CDR1 SGHVS and CDR2 FQNEAQ. The CDR3 is 15 residues long. J gave up 2 bases and V 1 base, and 5 bases lay outside the gene matches. The CDR3 coding sequence is TGTGCCAGCAGCTTAGGGCCCGGGACTACCTACGAGCAGTACTTC. It specifies CASSLGPGTTYEQYF.

J is TRBJ2-5 and V is TRBV6-6; D may be TRBD1 or TRBD2 (5 bases each). The closer fit of TRBJ2-7 to the DNA end suggests the J call may be wrong. The germline CDR1 and CDR2 sequences are MNHNY and SVGAGI (reference sequence). The CDR3 has 14 residues. The CDR3 spells CASTPLRDGGEQYF. For the CDR3, the DNA is TGTGCCAGCACTCCCCTTCGGGACGGCGGCGAGCAGTACTTC.

V is TRBV28 and J is TRBJ2-3; 7 positions match TRBD1. Germline-derived CDR1 and CDR2 are MDHEN and SYDVKM. After removal of 11 bases from V and 0 bases from J, the junction contained 5 bases not matched to a gene. CDR3 length: 13 amino acids. CDR3 coding DNA: TGTGCCGGAGCCAGGGGGAGCACAGATACGCAGTATTTT. Amino acid sequence: CAGARGSTDTQYF.

This chain joins TRBV28 and TRBJ2-7; 8 nucleotides match TRBD1. The CDR3 sequence is 14 residues long. CDR1 and CDR2 (germline): MDHEN, SYDVKM. Trimming took 6 bases from V and 2 from J; bases not matched to a gene: 6. This chain's CDR3 is CASRKDRAPYEQYF. In DNA form, the CDR3 reads TGTGCCAGCAGAAAGGACAGGGCGCCCTACGAGCAGTACTTC.

The chain is built from TRBV25-1 and TRBJ1-1; D possibly corresponds to TRBD1 (6 bases). The CDR3 consists of 15 residues. Trimming took off 2 bases at V and 0 bases at J, with 10 bases between the two ends. Germline CDR1 and CDR2: MGHDK and SYGVNS. CDR3 sequence reads: CASSEATGLNTEAFF. CDR3 coding DNA: TGTGCCAGCAGTGAAGCGACAGGCCTGAACACTGAAGCTTTCTTT. Full variable domain (missing parts from reference TRBV25-1 and TRBJ1-1): EADIYQTPRYLVIGTGKKITLECSQTMGHDKMYWYQQDPGMELHLIHYSYGVNSTEKGDLSSESTVSRIRTEHFPLTLESARPSHTSQYLCASSEATGLNTEAFFGQGTRLTVV.

The V and J genes are TRBV2 and TRBJ2-1, with 7 nucleotides matching TRBD2. CDR3 length equals 16 residues. Looked up from germline, CDR1 is SNHLY and CDR2 is FYNNEI. V lost 6 bases to trimming and J lost 6 bases; unmatched junction nucleotides: 14. The DNA for the CDR3 is TGTGCCAGCAGGGCCGATGGAGCGGGGTGGACCAATGAGCAGTTCTTC. Its protein product is CASRADGAGWTNEQFF.

The table lists this clonotype with a few counts. V is TRBV7-2 and J is TRBJ2-4, with D uncertain. The end of the DNA fits TRBJ2-7 better, so the J call may be wrong. Germline assignment: CDR1 SGHTA and CDR2 FQGNSA. The length of the CDR3 is 11 residues. The CDR3 DNA sequence: TGTGCCAGCAGCCTGAAGAGCGAGCAGTACTTC. Amino acids: CASSLKSEQYF.

The rearrangement joins TRBV11-2 to TRBJ2-5; 7 nucleotides align to TRBD2. Germline CDR1 reads SGHAT; CDR2 reads FQNNGV. This CDR3 comprises 16 residues. The V gene end was trimmed by 1 base and the J gene end by 2 bases; junction bases not matched to a gene: 7. CDR3 nucleotide sequence: TGTGCCAGCAGCTTAGGGGCTAGCGGATCTCAAGAGACCCAGTACTTC. It translates to CASSLGASGSQETQYF. Complete variable domain (other parts from reference TRBV11-2 and TRBJ2-5): EAGVAQSPRYKIIEKRQSVAFWCNPISGHATLYWYQQILGQGPKLLIQFQNNGVVDDSQLPKDRFSAERLKGVDSTLKIQPAKLEDSAVYLCASSLGASGSQETQYFGPGTRLLVL.

This sequence joins TRBV12-3 or TRBV12-4 and TRBJ2-5; 8 positions agree with TRBD1. The V segment lost 7 bases and the J segment 5 bases; nucleotides outside the gene matches: 6. This CDR3 region has 13 residues. This CDR3 is CASKSTGGETQYF. CDR3 sequence (DNA): TGTGCCAGCAAATCAACAGGGGGGGAGACCCAGTACTTC.

The CDR3 sequence is CASSPKKDSSYNEQFF. The DNA for the CDR3 is TGTGCCAGCTCACCCAAAAAAGACAGCTCCTACAATGAGCAGTTCTTC. The V call is TRBV18, the J call TRBJ2-1; D is perhaps TRBD1 (5 bases). The CDR3 is 16 amino acids. Trimming shortened V by 3 bases and J by 0 bases, and 12 bases separated the two germline ends. Germline V CDR1 and CDR2: KGHSH, LQKENI.

The chain joins TRBV14 to TRBJ2-7, with unresolved D. The germline gives CDR1 SGHDN, CDR2 FVKESK. The CDR3 is made up of 13 amino acids. V lost 0 bases and J 12 bases, leaving 15 bases between the germline ends. For the CDR3, the DNA is TGTGCCAGCAGCCAAGATAGGAACTATGGGGTGTACTTC. Protein: CASSQDRNYGVYF.

The chain couples TRBV7-9 to TRBJ2-7; TRBD2 is a possible D gene (5 bases). The CDR3 is 14 residues long. CDR1 SEHNR and CDR2 FQNEAQ come from the germline V gene (reference sequence). V was cut by 6 bases and J by 0 bases, with 12 bases left in between. The CDR3 DNA reads TGTGCCAGCAGGGACTCCCGAAGCTCCTACGAGCAGTACTTC. It specifies CASRDSRSSYEQYF.

CDR3 sequence reads: CASSQDREREGQNEQFF. The DNA of the CDR3 is TGCGCCAGCAGCCAAGATCGGGAGCGGGAGGGCCAAAATGAGCAGTTCTTC. This chain connects TRBV4-3 to TRBJ2-1; 10 nucleotides align to TRBD2. After removal of 0 bases from V and 7 bases from J, the junction contained 9 bases not matched to a gene. CDR3 length equals 17 residues. The germline CDR1 and CDR2 sequences are LGHNA and YSLEER.

This sequence joins TRBV15 and TRBJ1-1; D is unresolved. The CDR3 loop spans 14 amino acids. Trimming took off 1 base at V and 3 bases at J, with 9 bases between the two ends. CDR1 is LNHNV and CDR2 is YYDKDF in the germline V gene (reference sequence). The CDR3 DNA sequence: TGTGCCACCAGCAGAGGAGTCGGTGACACTGAAGCTTTCTTT. Translation gives CATSRGVGDTEAFF.

The rearrangement joins TRBV20-1 to TRBJ2-1, with TRBD2 matching over 12 bases. This CDR3 comprises 17 residues. The V segment lost 5 bases and the J segment 7 bases; nucleotides outside the gene matches: 15. Germline lookup yields CDR1 DFQATT and CDR2 SNEGSKA (reference sequence). CDR3 amino acids: CSASILRLAGALNEQFF. CDR3 DNA sequence: TGCAGTGCTTCTATCCTCCGACTAGCGGGAGCTCTTAATGAGCAGTTCTTC.

This clonotype came up a few times. This chain links TRBV2 with TRBJ1-6, with 7 bases lining up with TRBD1. V lost 1 base, J lost 7 bases, and 4 bases stayed unmatched. Germline loops: CDR1 SNHLY, CDR2 FYNNEI. The CDR3 length is 15 residues. The CDR3: CASSEDGTDNSPLHF. CDR3 bases: TGTGCCAGCAGTGAAGACGGGACAGACAATTCACCCCTCCACTTT.

This chain joins TRBV20-1 and TRBJ1-1, with D perhaps matching TRBD1 (5 bases). The germline CDR1 and CDR2 sequences are DFQATT and SNEGSKA (reference sequence). This CDR3 has 15 amino acids. V lost 0 bases and J lost 4, with 15 bases in between. The CDR3 DNA reads TGCAGTGCTAGAGATTCAGGGCAGGCGAGCACTGAAGCTTTCTTT. Amino acids: CSARDSGQASTEAFF.

This clonotype showed up just a few times. The chain is built from TRBV27 and TRBJ1-6, with a weak D call TRBD1 (5 bases). The CDR3 runs to 15 residues. Per the germline V gene, CDR1 is MNHEY and CDR2 is SMNVEV (reference sequence). V lost 5 bases to trimming and J lost 8 bases, with 16 bases between them. CDR3: CASSVGVGEDSPLHF. CDR3 coding DNA: TGTGCCAGCAGTGTGGGGGTTGGAGAGGATTCACCCCTCCACTTT.

V gene TRBV5-1 combines with J gene TRBJ2-7, with 10 bases identical to TRBD2. CDR3 size: 19 residues. V gave up 5 bases and J gave up 0 bases; unmatched junction bases: 17. Looked up from germline, CDR1 is SGHRS and CDR2 is YFSETQ. This CDR3 is CASRGVATSGRRSSYEQYF. The DNA for the CDR3 is TGCGCCAGCAGGGGGGTAGCGACTAGCGGGCGGAGGAGCTCCTACGAGCAGTACTTC.